Below, 10 T cell receptor beta chains from the same sample are listed, as sequenced in a study of OX40 agonist ivuxolimab in advanced cancers. Some clones are missing from TCRdb's copy, which holds only in-frame ones; the method was immunoSEQ multiplex PCR. The sample carries tens of thousands of clones, roughly 81% recorded once. The source was CD4+ or CD8+ T cells sorted from blood, collected in a trial of the OX40 agonist ivuxolimab. These receptors originate from an adult with an advanced solid tumor such as melanoma, head and neck, liver or kidney cancer.

This clone was detected a few times. The CDR3 DNA sequence: TGTGCCAACTGGGGGGGCAGTGGCAATCAGCCCCAGCATTTT. Translation gives CANWGGSGNQPQHF. The gene calls are TRBV21-1 and TRBJ1-5. TRBV21-1 is a pseudogene locus. The CDR3 contains 14 residues.

This clone appeared once. This chain joins TRBV7-2 and TRBJ2-3; 10 bases are a match to TRBD2. V trimming: 5 bases; J trimming: 10 bases; junction bases outside the gene matches: 6. Looked up from germline, CDR1 is SGHTA and CDR2 is FQGNSA. The CDR3 consists of 13 residues. CDR3 residues: CASSPTGTSAQYF. The DNA for the CDR3 is TGTGCCAGCAGCCCCACCGGGACTAGCGCGCAGTATTTT.

The chain links TRBV30 to TRBJ1-2; the D is unclear. Germline-derived CDR1 and CDR2 are GTSNPN and SVGIG (reference sequence). There are 14 residues in the CDR3. Trimming left V 1 base short and J 0 bases short, with 9 bases between. The CDR3 loop is CAWSETLANYGYTF. CDR3 sequence (DNA): TGTGCCTGGAGTGAGACTCTGGCTAACTATGGCTACACCTTC.

Relative to its sample, this clone is large. The chain joins TRBV4-3 to TRBJ2-7; D perhaps matches TRBD1 (5 bases). Per the germline V gene, CDR1 is LGHNA and CDR2 is YSLEER. V lost 1 base to trimming and J lost 2 bases, with 12 bases between them. This CDR3 is built from 15 residues. DNA for the CDR3: TGCGCCAGCAGCCAAGCAACAGGTGGGGCCTACGAGCAGTACTTC. Its protein product is CASSQATGGAYEQYF.

This sequence joins TRBV7-2 and TRBJ2-7; 10 positions agree with TRBD1. This CDR3 spans 14 amino acids. Looked up from germline, CDR1 is SGHTA and CDR2 is FQGNSA. After removal of 5 bases from V and 4 bases from J, the junction contained 5 bases not matched to a gene. The CDR3 DNA reads TGTGCCAGCAGCCCCCGGGACAGGGGTTACGAGCAGTACTTC. This encodes CASSPRDRGYEQYF.

This chain connects TRBV29-1 to TRBJ2-6; D is possibly TRBD1 (5 bases). V lost 6 bases and J lost 2, with 11 bases in between. The CDR3 runs 14 residues. Germline CDR1 is SQVTM and CDR2 is ANQGSEA. The CDR3 DNA is TGCAGCGTCGACAGCTCGGCTGGGGCCAACGTCCTGACTTTC. This sequence encodes CSVDSSAGANVLTF.

In its sample, this clone was seen a few times. This chain uses TRBV7-9 with TRBJ1-2; TRBD1 might be the D (5 bases). CDR1 SEHNR and CDR2 FQNEAQ come from the germline V gene (reference sequence). The CDR3 is 13 amino acids. Trimming removed 3 bases at V and 3 bases at J, with 8 bases between. Here the CDR3 DNA reads TGTGCCAGCAGCTTGGTGGGGGACTATGGCTACACCTTC. Its translation is CASSLVGDYGYTF.

The chain links TRBV5-4 to TRBJ2-5; 7 bases are a match to TRBD2. Losses at the gene ends were 3 bases for V and 5 bases for J; bases not matched to a gene: 13. The CDR3 is 16 amino acids. Germline V gene lookup returns CDR1 SGHNT and CDR2 YYREEE (reference sequence). The chain's CDR3 is CASSSSGVGGGETQYF. In nucleotides, the CDR3 is TGTGCCAGCAGCTCTTCCGGTGTGGGGGGAGGGGAGACCCAGTACTTC.

The V gene is TRBV6-1, the J gene TRBJ1-1; D might be TRBD1 (6 bases). This CDR3 has 15 residues. Trimming took 4 bases from V and 1 from J, leaving 13 bases between them. Germline CDR1 is MNHNS and CDR2 is SASEGT. This CDR3 reads CASSGFWGANTEAFF. CDR3 sequence (DNA): TGTGCCAGCAGTGGGTTTTGGGGGGCGAACACTGAAGCTTTCTTT.

This clone appeared a single time. This rearrangement joins TRBV5-4 to TRBJ1-2; D not resolved. V lost 1 base and J 7 bases, leaving 17 bases between the germline ends. CDR3 length equals 15 residues. Looked up from germline, CDR1 is SGHNT and CDR2 is YYREEE (reference sequence). The DNA of the CDR3 is TGTGCCAGCAGCTTGTCCCAGGCAGTGCCTTTTGGCTACACCTTC. Translating it yields CASSLSQAVPFGYTF.